One and the same sample provided the 11 T cell receptor beta chains below, sequenced in a study of CXCR3-negative and CXCR3-positive naive CD8 T cells. Through 5' RACE with UMI labels, the TRB cDNA libraries were prepared. After re-calling the 5' RACE reads, TCRdb lists one entry per CDR3 protein, DNA absent. The clone table shows over 100,000 distinct CDR3 sequences, with the ten largest holding 0.45% to 0.6%. Source material: naive CXCR3- CD8+ T cells from blood. Subset of the sample: CD45RO-CCR7+CD27+CD95- naive CD8+ T cells lacking CXCR3 (TNR3-). The receptor source for this set is a human donor in good health. Some clones in this sample may be carry-over from other donors' samples.

The CDR3 is CSVERSGDSSYEQYF. The chain recombines TRBV29-1 with TRBJ2-7; the D call from TCRdb, TRBD1, cannot be confirmed without DNA. This CDR3 comprises 15 residues. Germline V lookup: CDR1 SQVTM, CDR2 ANQGSEA.

The V gene is TRBV29-1, the J gene TRBJ2-1; TCRdb reports TRBD2, a call that lacks DNA to check it against. CDR1 SQVTM and CDR2 ANQGSEA come from the germline V gene. This CDR3 has 13 residues. CDR3 residues: CSVDSGRFDEQFF.

The CDR3 loop is CASTGSLYRGVSPIYEQYF. The chain has TRBV28 and TRBJ2-7; with no DNA, the TCRdb D assignment of TRBD1 cannot be verified. The germline gives CDR1 MDHEN, CDR2 SYDVKM. The CDR3 is made up of 19 amino acids.

The chain carries TRBV13 and TRBJ1-1; checking the TCRdb D call of TRBD1 is not possible without DNA. The CDR3 extends over 15 amino acids. CDR1 and CDR2 (germline): PRHDT, FYEKMQ (reference sequence). CDR3 in amino acids: CASSQGQGLATEAFF.

The chain has TRBV12-3 or TRBV12-4 and TRBJ2-7; TCRdb designates TRBD1, a call that cannot be tested without DNA. CDR3 size: 13 residues. This chain's CDR3 is CASSWTGGSEQYF.

This rearrangement joins TRBV5-1 to TRBJ2-7; checking the TCRdb D call of TRBD2 is not possible without DNA. Per germline, CDR1 SGHRS and CDR2 YFSETQ. The CDR3 length is 16 residues. The CDR3 loop is CASSLGQGLVGLEQYF.

The rearrangement uses TRBV5-6 and TRBJ2-7; the D call from TCRdb, TRBD2, cannot be confirmed without DNA. Germline V gene lookup returns CDR1 SGHDT and CDR2 YYEEEE. The CDR3 totals 14 residues. The CDR3 region is CASSLGTSIHEQYF.

The CDR3 here is CAIRGVLGGSDEQFF. The chain employs TRBV10-3 and TRBJ2-1; TCRdb designates TRBD1, a call that cannot be tested without DNA. This CDR3 spans 15 amino acids. CDR1 and CDR2 (germline): ENHRY, SYGVKD.

V usage is TRBV5-1 and J usage is TRBJ1-6; TCRdb reports TRBD1, a call that lacks DNA to check it against. This CDR3 contains 18 residues. The germline V gene encodes CDR1 SGHRS and CDR2 YFSETQ. The CDR3 is CASSLEQGASPYNSPLHF.

The CDR3 spells CASRDRWDEQYF. The chain combines TRBV28 with TRBJ2-7; without DNA, the TCRdb call of TRBD1 cannot be checked. Germline values: CDR1 MDHEN, CDR2 SYDVKM. The CDR3 contains 12 residues.

V usage is TRBV7-9 and J usage is TRBJ1-5; absent DNA, TCRdb's TRBD1 call cannot be checked. From germline, CDR1 is SEHNR and CDR2 FQNEAQ (reference sequence). The CDR3 covers 15 residues. The CDR3 protein is CASSDGQGALQPQHF.